The 21 T cell receptor beta chains reported below all come from one sample, sequenced in a study of T-cell memory formation after mild COVID-19. MiXCR was run by TCRdb on the 5' RACE reads, yielding one entry per CDR3 protein. The table shows about 390,000 distinct CDR3 sequences, with about a sixth occurring only once. The sequencing sample was made of PBMCs or a T cell subset sorted from them (not recorded which). Receptor source: a man between 18 and 35 years old who had mild COVID-19 (a few samples of this study predate the infection). Cell type and time point are not known.

The J gene is TRBJ1-2, the V gene TRBV6-1, with 9 bases aligning to TRBD1. The CDR3 totals 15 residues. J lost 5 bases, V lost 3 bases, and 7 bases had no gene match. The germline gives CDR1 MNHNS, CDR2 SASEGT. DNA for the CDR3: TGTGCCAGCAGTGACCCAAGACAGGGGGTGTATGGCTACACCTTC. Its translation is CASSDPRQGVYGYTF.

This chain connects TRBV7-3 to TRBJ2-1, with D possibly being TRBD2 (6 bases). The CDR3 length is 15 residues. The V end was cut by 5 bases, the J end by 5 bases, with 16 bases between. The germline V gene has CDR1 SGHTA and CDR2 FQGTGA. CDR3 bases: TGTGCCAGCAGCCGGGGGACTGGGCTTAACAATGAGCAGTTCTTC. Protein: CASSRGTGLNNEQFF.

V is TRBV12-3 or TRBV12-4 and J is TRBJ2-3; 7 nucleotides line up with TRBD1. V lost 6 bases to trimming and J lost 5 bases; unmatched junction nucleotides: 11. The CDR3 covers 15 residues. As DNA, the CDR3 is TGTGCCAGCAGCCAAACAGGGGAACGGGAAGATACGCAGTATTTT. As protein: CASSQTGEREDTQYF.

The genes are TRBV12-3 or TRBV12-4 and TRBJ2-1; 8 bases line up with TRBD2. V shed 3 bases and J 3 bases; nucleotides not matched to a gene: 4. The CDR3 spans 15 residues. CDR3 in amino acids: CASSFSGGNYNEQFF. In DNA, the CDR3 is TGTGCCAGCAGTTTCAGCGGGGGCAACTACAATGAGCAGTTCTTC.

This clonotype was picked up a small number of times. The chain recombines TRBV7-6 with TRBJ2-3; no reliable D call. Germline V gives CDR1 SGHVS, CDR2 FNYEAQ. This CDR3 has 16 amino acids. Trimming removed 2 bases from V and 0 bases from J, with 12 bases in between. CDR3 in amino acids: CASSLLGFSSTDTQYF. The CDR3 nucleotides read TGTGCCAGCAGCTTATTAGGCTTCTCTAGCACAGATACGCAGTATTTT.

This clonotype appeared a few times. V gene TRBV11-2 combines with J gene TRBJ2-1; possible D gene TRBD1, 6 bases. The CDR3 length is 16 residues. Germline-derived CDR1 and CDR2 are SGHAT and FQNNGV. Trimming removed 1 base at V and 6 bases at J, with 16 bases between. CDR3 bases: TGTGCCAGCAGCTTAGTTAGGCGACAGGATACCAATGAGCAGTTCTTC. Translated, it gives CASSLVRRQDTNEQFF.

This clonotype appeared a few times. V is TRBV7-2 and J is TRBJ2-1; the D is unclear. The V end was cut by 5 bases, the J end by 6 bases, with 11 bases between. CDR3 length equals 13 residues. Per germline, CDR1 SGHTA and CDR2 FQGNSA. CDR3 sequence: CASSPGQPNEQFF. CDR3 DNA sequence: TGTGCCAGCAGCCCGGGCCAACCCAATGAGCAGTTCTTC. Variable domain in full (rest from reference TRBV7-2 and TRBJ2-1): GAGVSQSPSNKVTEKGKDVELRCDPISGHTALYWYRQSLGQGLEFLIYFQGNSAPDKSGLPSDRFSAERTGGSVSTLTIQRTQQEDSAVYLCASSPGQPNEQFFGPGTRLTVL.

V usage is TRBV11-2 and J usage is TRBJ1-1; TRBD1 aligns across 8 bases. The CDR3 has 14 residues. With V trimmed by 4 bases and J by 5 bases, 6 bases remained unmatched. Germline CDR1 SGHAT, CDR2 FQNNGV. Written as DNA, the CDR3 is TGTGCCAGCAGCTCCGGACAGGGTAGTACTGAAGCTTTCTTT. Its protein product is CASSSGQGSTEAFF.

This clonotype has at least ten counts. This rearrangement joins TRBV6-5 to TRBJ2-3; 14 bases are a match to TRBD2. J was trimmed by 6 bases and V by 2 bases; bases with no gene match: 10. The CDR3 runs 18 residues. Germline V CDR1 and CDR2: MNHEY, SVGAGI. As DNA, the CDR3 is TGTGCCAGCAGTTACAACACTCCGGGACTAGCGGGGGCCGATACGCAGTATTTT. Translation gives CASSYNTPGLAGADTQYF.

This chain's CDR3 is CATFGQGRSRDNQPQHF. CDR3 bases: TGCGCCACCTTTGGACAGGGACGCTCCAGAGACAATCAGCCCCAGCATTTT. This chain joins TRBV10-2 and TRBJ1-5, with 8 bases matching TRBD1. The CDR3 totals 17 residues. V gave up 10 bases and J gave up 3 bases; unmatched junction bases: 17. CDR1 is WSHSY, CDR2 SAAADI, per germline.

In its sample, this clonotype was seen a few times. The chain combines TRBV7-9 with TRBJ2-6, with 8 bases identical to TRBD1. CDR1 is SEHNR, CDR2 FQNEAQ, per germline (reference sequence). V lost 8 bases to trimming and J lost 1 base; unmatched junction nucleotides: 7. The CDR3 covers 16 residues. The CDR3 sequence: CASGTGQVSGANVLTF. The DNA of the CDR3 is TGTGCCAGCGGGACAGGTCAGGTGTCTGGGGCCAACGTCCTGACTTTC.

This chain joins TRBV19 and TRBJ1-2, with D possibly matching TRBD1 (6 bases). The CDR3 totals 13 residues. Germline CDR1 reads LNHDA; CDR2 reads SQIVND (reference sequence). V lost 5 bases to trimming and J lost 6 bases, with 13 bases between them. The CDR3 sequence: CASSRQGTNGYTF. CDR3 nucleotide sequence: TGTGCCAGTAGTCGCCAGGGGACTAATGGCTACACCTTC.

This clonotype was picked up a small number of times. The chain is built from TRBV28 and TRBJ2-5; perhaps TRBD1 as D (6 bases). Germline V lookup: CDR1 MDHEN, CDR2 SYDVKM. Trimming stripped 8 bases from V and 5 bases from J, with 15 bases between. The CDR3 runs 13 residues. The CDR3 loop reads CASLQGNGETQYF. The CDR3 DNA is TGTGCCAGCTTGCAGGGGAATGGTGAGACCCAGTACTTC.

This clonotype was detected a few times. The chain employs TRBV6-2 or TRBV6-3 and TRBJ1-1; D uncertain. Germline CDR1 and CDR2: MNHEY and SVGEGT. This CDR3 region has 14 residues. V lost 0 bases to trimming and J lost 5 bases, with 10 bases between them. CDR3: CASSYSTGGTEAFF. The CDR3 DNA is TGTGCCAGCAGTTACTCGACGGGCGGTACTGAAGCTTTCTTT.

This clonotype was observed a few times. J is TRBJ2-3 and V is TRBV6-6; 11 nucleotides align to TRBD1. CDR1 MNHNY and CDR2 SVGAGI come from the germline V gene (reference sequence). The V gene end was trimmed by 4 bases and the J gene end by 5 bases; junction bases not matched to a gene: 8. This CDR3 has 16 residues. The CDR3 nucleotides are TGTGCCAGCAGTTCCGCGGACAGGGGGCTTAAAGATACGCAGTATTTT. It yields the protein CASSSADRGLKDTQYF.

The J gene is TRBJ2-7, the V gene TRBV5-1; perhaps TRBD1 as D (5 bases). Germline assignment: CDR1 SGHRS and CDR2 YFSETQ. The CDR3 consists of 9 residues. CDR3: CASSLGQTV. The CDR3 DNA follows: TGCGCCAGCAGCTTGGGACAGACTGTC.

This clonotype was detected ten times or more. The V gene is TRBV6-4, the J gene TRBJ2-2; D gene unclear. This CDR3 has 13 amino acids. Germline CDR1 is MRHNA and CDR2 is SNTAGT. Trimming removed 0 bases from V and 4 bases from J, with 3 bases in between. In DNA form, the CDR3 reads TGTGCCAGCAGTGACTCTAGCACCGGGGAGCTGTTTTTT. This codes for CASSDSSTGELFF.

The chain joins TRBV25-1 to TRBJ2-7; D unresolved. Trimming shortened V by 3 bases and J by 2 bases, and 8 bases separated the two germline ends. The CDR3 is made up of 13 amino acids. CDR1 and CDR2 (germline): MGHDK, SYGVNS. The CDR3 is CASSDSNTYEQYF. The CDR3 region has the DNA TGTGCCAGCAGTGATTCGAACACCTACGAGCAGTACTTC.

The gene calls are TRBV7-2 and TRBJ2-7; TRBD1 is a possible D gene (6 bases). This CDR3 has 15 amino acids. Per germline, CDR1 SGHTA and CDR2 FQGNSA. V was shortened by 7 bases and J by 3 bases, with 19 bases between the two germline ends. In DNA, the CDR3 is TGTGCCAGCAAGCTTAGCAGGGGATCCCTCTACGAGCAGTACTTC. Its protein is CASKLSRGSLYEQYF.

The rearrangement links TRBV6-1 to TRBJ1-1; D possibly corresponds to TRBD1 (6 bases). V shed 7 bases and J shed 2 bases, with 14 bases lying between them. This CDR3 has 14 amino acids. Germline CDR1 and CDR2: MNHNS and SASEGT. The CDR3 sequence: CASTPRDTNTEAFF. CDR3 DNA: TGTGCCAGCACCCCCCGGGACACAAACACTGAAGCTTTCTTT.

This clonotype occurred a few times. CDR3 in amino acids: CASSLIPAPGDEQFF. For the CDR3, the DNA is TGCGCCAGCAGCTTGATCCCCGCACCTGGTGATGAGCAGTTCTTC. The J gene is TRBJ2-1, the V gene TRBV5-1; D not resolved. CDR3 length equals 15 residues. V dropped 1 base and J dropped 8 bases, with 16 bases sitting between them. The germline CDR1 and CDR2 sequences are SGHRS and YFSETQ.